This TCR beta chain was identified during a study of blood T cell repertoires in COVID-19 (dated by TCRdb to about 2020). A note on the overall study: Collaborator samples came from the United States, Italy and Spain and covered acute and convalescent phases of COVID-19. The prospective study material was composed of cDNA or gDNA derived from T cells, B-cell-depleted T cells, or PBMCs. The dataset comprised deeply sampled blood TCRbeta repertoires from subjects exposed to, actively infected with, or recovered from COVID-19. The repertoires were released in a freely available public database meant as a resource for research on the immune response to SARS-CoV-2. Samples were obtained from the ongoing ImmuneRACE study (first 160 participants) and from about 1,300 subjects provided by 6 global collaborators. Sample metadata almost always included a de-identified subject ID, COVID-19 status, age in years and sex. Where available, HLA class I and class II types were taken from metadata supplied by the sample provider and were not determined by assay-based typing. What the work shows at the level of the full study, not this receptor alone: The quantity of clinical and demographic metadata differed by source and by participant and was supplied without curation.

To note about this clone: The antigen this receptor binds is unknown. No clone much larger than this one lies a single base away; base qualities are absent.

TCRbeta CDR3 regions were amplified from genomic DNA using the immunoSEQ Assay, a bias-controlled multiplex PCR. As for the authors' bioinformatics: Within the assay, amplification of reference gene primers was used to estimate how many nucleated cells each sample contained. Sequence reads were collapsed and filtered to measure the absolute abundance of every unique TCRbeta CDR3 rearrangement. For each sample, productive Simpson clonality was calculated as the square root of Simpson's diversity index over productive rearrangements. TCRdb re-hosts the immuneACCESS table, in-frame sequences only. Its copies lack some clones; in the studies checked, an unresolved V gene accounts for under half of them, and the cause for the rest is not known. V, J and clone size are those of that table, while D and trimming were read from the DNA. The sample table shows 450,000 or so clones, and 70% to 90% are seen once. The ten biggest clones cover 0.65% to 1% of the sample.

In Seattle, one collaborating source enrolled patients while the infection was active and tracked those patients longitudinally over the course of disease. Whole blood was collected in K2EDTA tubes by collaborating institutions according to the institutions' own protocols. For TCRbeta analysis, collaborators shipped samples in one of three forms: frozen whole blood, isolated PBMCs, or DNA extracted from either of those sample types. This TCR was sampled from a man aged 18 to 30 with COVID-19, enrolled during active disease. The sequenced sample consisted of peripheral blood.

The CDR3 region: CASSLGTSVETQYF. The DNA sequence reads TGTGCCAGCAGCTTGGGGACTAGCGTAGAGACCCAGTACTTC. The rearranged chain carries TRBV5-4 and TRBJ2-5; the central 9 bases match TRBD2. The germline V gene (reference sequence) gives CDR1 as SGHNT and CDR2 as YYREEE. Trimming removed 0 bases from V and 4 bases from J; the gene matches leave 1 base unexplained. Spanning cysteine to phenylalanine, the CDR3 consists of 14 amino acids. Of the read, only the CDR3 DNA is kept; its 42 bases are in frame from base 1.